This TCR beta chain appears in the sequencing data of a study of control samples from healthy donors and cancer patients. Using immunoSEQ multiplex PCR, the repertoire was profiled, and TCRdb retains in-frame clones only, with some absent. The sample yields over 50,000 clones, about 96% seen once. CDR3 size: 12 residues. Germline-derived CDR1 and CDR2 are SQVTM and ANQGSEA. The V gene lost 3 bases and the J gene lost 3 bases, with 9 bases spanning the gap. Regarding this clone: Other DNA sequences in the sample encode the same CDR3.

What was sequenced was blood. This receptor was identified in a woman between 18 and 29 years old in good health. The gene calls are TRBV29-1 and TRBJ2-7; D is unresolved. Here the CDR3 reads CSVEVADYEQYF. The DNA for the CDR3 is TGCAGCGTTGAGGTGGCAGACTACGAGCAGTACTTC.